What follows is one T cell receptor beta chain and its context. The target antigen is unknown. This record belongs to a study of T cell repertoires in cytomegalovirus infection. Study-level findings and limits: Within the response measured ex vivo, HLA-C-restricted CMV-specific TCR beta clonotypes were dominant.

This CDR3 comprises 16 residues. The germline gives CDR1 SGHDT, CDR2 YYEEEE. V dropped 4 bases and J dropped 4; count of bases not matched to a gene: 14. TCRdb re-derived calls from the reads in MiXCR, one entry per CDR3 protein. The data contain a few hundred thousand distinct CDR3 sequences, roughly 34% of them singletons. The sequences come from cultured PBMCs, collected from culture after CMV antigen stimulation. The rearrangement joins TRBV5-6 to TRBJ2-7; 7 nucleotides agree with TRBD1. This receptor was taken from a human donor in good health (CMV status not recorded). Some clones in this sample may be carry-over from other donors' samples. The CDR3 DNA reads TGTGCCAGCAGCGTCATAGCAGGAGAGGGGGCTTACGAGCAGTACTTC. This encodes CASSVIAGEGAYEQYF. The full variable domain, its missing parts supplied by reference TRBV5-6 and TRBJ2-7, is DAGVTQSPTHLIKTRGQQVTLRCSPKSGHDTVSWYQQALGQGPQFIFQYYEEEERQRGNFPDRFSGHQFPNYSSELNVNALLLGDSALYLCASSVIAGEGAYEQYFGPGTRLTVT.